This T cell receptor (beta chain) was retrieved from a study of blood T cell repertoires in COVID-19. On the study more broadly: Samples of COVID-19 (acute and convalescent) were obtained from the United States, Italy and Spain. T cells, B-cell-depleted T cells, or PBMCs supplied cDNA or gDNA.

The V segment lost 6 bases and the J segment 5 bases; nucleotides outside the gene matches: 4. CDR1 is MGHRA and CDR2 is YSYEKL in the germline V gene. The CDR3 is made up of 15 amino acids. Authors' processing steps: For nucleated cells, counts were estimated from reference gene primer amplification. Here immunoSEQ multiplex PCR was the method, and the copy in TCRdb shows in-frame clones only, minus some. From that table come the V and J calls and clone size; the DNA was used to work out D and trimming. The profile shows hundreds of thousands of clones, about four fifths of them singletons. This receptor was taken from a man older than 75 with acute or convalescent COVID-19. V is TRBV4-1 and J is TRBJ2-2, with 12 nucleotides matching TRBD1. Sequencing input: peripheral blood. The CDR3 nucleotides are TGCGCCAGCAGGGGGGACAGGGGGCGAACCGGGGAGCTGTTTTTT. It yields the protein CASRGDRGRTGELFF.